This is a list of T cell receptor beta chains from one sample in a study of CD8 T cells in Susac syndrome. From the immunoSEQ multiplex PCR reads, TCRdb called clonotypes with MiXCR, one entry per CDR3 protein. The sample holds about 110,000 distinct CDR3 sequences, 90% to 98% seen once. Sequencing was done on a sample of CD4+ T cells from PBMCs. These receptors were taken from a human donor in good health. Both conserved end residues are part of each CDR3. D genes are given only for firm matches. Size is stated for part of the rows, as once, few or many counts, or as a class when the clone is expanded.

size	V	D	J	CDR3	DNA
NA	TRBV5-1	NA	TRBJ2-5	CASSLSGDRETQYF	TGCGCCAGCAGCTTGTCAGGGGACCGAGAGACCCAGTACTTC
NA	TRBV2	NA	TRBJ2-3	CASRVGPWETDTQYF	TGTGCCAGCAGGGTGGGACCGTGGGAGACAGATACGCAGTATTTT
NA	TRBV28	TRBD2	TRBJ2-7	CASSLSGTSGTYEQYF	TGTGCCAGCAGTTTATCCGGGACTAGCGGGACCTACGAGCAGTACTTC
NA	TRBV5-1	NA	TRBJ1-5	CASSLDPYQPQHF	TGCGCCAGCAGCTTGGACCCCTATCAGCCCCAGCATTTT
NA	TRBV9	NA	TRBJ2-5	CASSLNPTAPRETQYF	TGTGCCAGCAGTCTTAACCCAACTGCTCCGAGAGAGACCCAGTACTTC
once	TRBV3-1	NA	TRBJ1-1	CASSQTTRVNTEAFF	TGTGCCAGCAGCCAAACAACCAGGGTGAACACTGAAGCTTTCTTT
NA	TRBV18	NA	TRBJ2-3	CASSAPLKGADTQYF	TGTGCCAGCTCAGCTCCACTGAAGGGGGCAGATACGCAGTATTTT
NA	TRBV19	NA	TRBJ2-1	CASSHGRRRAYNEQFF	TGTGCCAGTAGTCACGGGCGTCGCCGGGCCTACAATGAGCAGTTCTTC
NA	TRBV27	NA	TRBJ2-2	CASVRVWGTGELFF	TGTGCCAGCGTGCGGGTATGGGGCACCGGGGAGCTGTTTTTT
NA	TRBV6-4	NA	TRBJ2-1	CASSEWLAGEQFF	TGTGCCAGCAGTGAATGGCTCGCCGGCGAGCAGTTCTTC
NA	TRBV7-8	TRBD1	TRBJ2-7	CASVGTADYEQYF	TGTGCCAGCGTTGGGACAGCGGATTACGAGCAGTACTTC
once	TRBV4-1	NA	TRBJ2-4	CASSQEGQLNIQYF	TGCGCCAGCAGCCAAGAAGGGCAGTTAAACATTCAGTACTTC
NA	TRBV4-2	NA	TRBJ1-1	CASSQDYDSTEAFF	TGTGCCAGCAGCCAAGATTACGACAGCACTGAAGCTTTCTTT
NA	TRBV6-2/TRBV6-3	NA	TRBJ2-3	CASSQWVTDTQYF	TGTGCCAGCAGTCAATGGGTCACAGATACGCAGTATTTT
NA	TRBV29-1	NA	TRBJ1-2	CSVGSPIWGVNYGYTF	TGCAGCGTTGGGTCGCCAATCTGGGGGGTTAACTATGGCTACACCTTC
once	TRBV7-2	NA	TRBJ2-5	CASSPLAETQYF	TGTGCCAGCAGCCCCCTAGCGGAGACCCAGTACTTC
NA	TRBV12-3/TRBV12-4	TRBD1	TRBJ1-6	CASSLGLGGGSPLHF	TGTGCCAGCAGTTTAGGCCTAGGGGGCGGTTCACCCCTCCACTTT
NA	TRBV4-3	TRBD2	TRBJ2-2	CASSQEMLAGRTGELFF	TGCGCCAGCAGCCAAGAGATGCTAGCGGGAAGAACCGGGGAGCTGTTTTTT
once	TRBV7-9	TRBD1	TRBJ1-3	CASSTTGAGNTIYF	TGTGCCAGCAGCACGACAGGGGCCGGAAACACCATATATTTT
once	TRBV25-1	NA	TRBJ2-7	CASSRRGSSYEQYF	TGTGCCAGCAGTCGGAGGGGCTCTTCCTACGAGCAGTACTTC
NA	TRBV7-9	NA	TRBJ2-2	CASSLGPKGPNTGELFF	TGTGCCAGCAGCCTAGGCCCGAAGGGCCCGAACACCGGGGAGCTGTTTTTT
NA	TRBV2	TRBD2	TRBJ2-3	CASSHGTSGPSSTDTQYF	TGTGCCAGCAGCCACGGGACTAGCGGGCCCTCTAGCACAGATACGCAGTATTTT
NA	TRBV28	NA	TRBJ1-5	CASSLPGGSNQPQHF	TGTGCCAGCAGCCTACCCGGGGGCAGCAATCAGCCCCAGCATTTT
NA	TRBV13	NA	TRBJ2-7	CASSPTGGFSYEQYF	TGTGCCAGCAGCCCGACTGGGGGATTCTCCTACGAGCAGTACTTC
once	TRBV5-1	NA	TRBJ2-5	CASSLADGGGETQYF	TGCGCCAGCAGCTTGGCTGATGGAGGAGGAGAGACCCAGTACTTC
once	TRBV12-3/TRBV12-4	NA	TRBJ2-3	CASSPSTGSTDTQYF	TGTGCCAGCAGTCCTTCGACAGGCTCCACAGATACGCAGTATTTT
NA	TRBV30	TRBD2	TRBJ2-3	CAWTIGGGGDTQYF	TGTGCCTGGACCATCGGCGGGGGGGGAGATACGCAGTATTTT
NA	TRBV6-1	NA	TRBJ2-5	CASSEPHRQETQYF	TGTGCCAGCAGTGAACCCCACAGGCAAGAGACCCAGTACTTC
NA	TRBV29-1	NA	TRBJ1-1	CSTRDGDVLMAFF	TGCAGCACCCGGGATGGTGATGTTCTTATGGCTTTCTTT
NA	TRBV29-1	NA	TRBJ1-3	CSVERPGNTIYF	TGCAGCGTTGAACGCCCTGGAAACACCATATATTTT